The 20 T cell receptor beta chains listed next were all sequenced from one sample in a study of monozygotic twins with inflammatory bowel disease. TCRdb reprocessed the 5' RACE reads and keeps a single row for each CDR3 protein, giving no DNA. The ten most abundant clones cover approximately 2% of a sample with about 330,000 distinct CDR3 sequences. The specimen was blood. Receptor source: a human donor with ulcerative colitis or Crohn's disease, or a healthy co-twin of an affected twin (not recorded which).

The V call is TRBV5-1, the J call TRBJ1-2. The CDR3 is 18 amino acids. In germline, CDR1 is SGHRS, CDR2 YFSETQ. The CDR3: CASSLGLRSGSLNYGYTF.

J is TRBJ1-1 and V is TRBV27; TCRdb selects TRBD1, and the lack of DNA leaves this call unchecked. The germline gives CDR1 MNHEY, CDR2 SMNVEV (reference sequence). This CDR3 contains 17 residues. The CDR3 spells CASRAAPTQGGLTEAFF.

Here the CDR3 reads CASSPEISYGYTF. V is TRBV14 and J is TRBJ1-2. The CDR3 sequence is 13 residues long. Germline-derived CDR1 and CDR2 are SGHDN and FVKESK.

The chain is built from TRBV7-9 and TRBJ2-7; no DNA is available, so the TRBD1 call from TCRdb remains unchecked. The germline V gene has CDR1 SEHNR and CDR2 FQNEAQ (reference sequence). This CDR3 comprises 13 residues. CDR3 region: CASSLWGAQEQYF.

V usage is TRBV20-1 and J usage is TRBJ1-5; there is no DNA to check the TCRdb D call of TRBD1. This CDR3 has 14 residues. The germline V gene has CDR1 DFQATT and CDR2 SNEGSKA (reference sequence). CDR3 sequence: CSGTGGYSNQPQHF.

The J gene is TRBJ1-2, the V gene TRBV7-9. Germline values: CDR1 SEHNR, CDR2 FQNEAQ (reference sequence). The CDR3 contains 14 residues. The CDR3 protein is CASSLLGMDYGYTF.

The V call is TRBV12-3 or TRBV12-4, the J call TRBJ2-7; TCRdb's D call of TRBD1 is untestable without DNA. The CDR3 has 13 amino acids. The CDR3 here is CASTLAEPYEQYF.

This chain uses TRBV7-8 with TRBJ2-7; TCRdb outputs TRBD1, but without DNA this stays unchecked. The CDR3 consists of 15 residues. Per the germline V gene, CDR1 is SGHVS and CDR2 is FQNEAQ. The CDR3 region is CASSQRDRGQREQYF. Variable domain in full (rest from reference TRBV7-8 and TRBJ2-7): GAGVSQSPRYKVAKRGQDVALRCDPISGHVSLFWYQQALGQGPEFLTYFQNEAQLDKSGLPSDRFFAERPEGSVSTLKIQRTQQEDSAVYLCASSQRDRGQREQYFGPGTRLTVT.

The V gene is TRBV5-1, the J gene TRBJ1-2; the TCRdb call, TRBD1, lacks DNA for checking. CDR3 length: 13 amino acids. Looked up from germline, CDR1 is SGHRS and CDR2 is YFSETQ. The CDR3 loop reads CASSPAPLGGYTF.

The V gene is TRBV12-3 or TRBV12-4, the J gene TRBJ2-1; TCRdb reports TRBD2, a call that lacks DNA to check it against. The CDR3 runs 19 residues. The CDR3 protein is CASSFPLWTSGLLRNEQFF.

The V gene is TRBV5-6, the J gene TRBJ2-5; TCRdb selects TRBD2, and the lack of DNA leaves this call unchecked. The CDR3 spans 16 residues. CDR1 and CDR2 from the germline V gene are SGHDT and YYEEEE. CDR3 sequence reads: CASSPIQTSGQETQYF.

The chain is built from TRBV28 and TRBJ2-1. This CDR3 has 14 amino acids. Germline V lookup: CDR1 MDHEN, CDR2 SYDVKM. The CDR3 reads CASSLGVWNNEQFF.

J is TRBJ1-4 and V is TRBV3-1; TCRdb calls TRBD1, which cannot be checked without DNA. The CDR3 spans 16 residues. The germline CDR1 and CDR2 sequences are LGHDT and YNNKEL (reference sequence). CDR3 in amino acids: CASSQARGGTNEKLFF.

The V and J genes are TRBV7-2 and TRBJ1-5; TCRdb lists TRBD1, though no DNA is available to test this call. CDR1 and CDR2 (germline): SGHTA, FQGNSA. The CDR3 is 16 residues long. The CDR3 reads CASSRWTGTREQPQHF.

This chain uses TRBV29-1 with TRBJ2-7. Germline lookup yields CDR1 SQVTM and CDR2 ANQGSEA. This CDR3 region has 12 residues. This chain's CDR3 is CSVTVESYEQYF.

The chain is built from TRBV5-5 and TRBJ1-2; checking the TCRdb D call of TRBD1 is not possible without DNA. The CDR3 covers 16 residues. Germline V gene sequence: CDR1 SGHKS, CDR2 YYEKEE (reference sequence). The CDR3 is CASSLRTGGNIFGYTF.

The gene calls are TRBV20-1 and TRBJ1-4; TCRdb gives TRBD1 as the D gene, but with no DNA this cannot be confirmed. Germline V lookup: CDR1 DFQATT, CDR2 SNEGSKA (reference sequence). CDR3 length: 15 residues. The CDR3 sequence: CSAILPDISNEKLFF.

The chain joins TRBV6-2 or TRBV6-3 to TRBJ2-7. CDR1 is MNHEY and CDR2 is SVGEGT in the germline V gene. The CDR3 is 15 residues long. CDR3 sequence reads: CASSYMAPHAYEQYF.

This sequence joins TRBV7-2 and TRBJ2-2; TCRdb selects TRBD2, and the lack of DNA leaves this call unchecked. Germline V lookup: CDR1 SGHTA, CDR2 FQGNSA. The CDR3 has 14 amino acids. The CDR3: CASSFGTTTGELFF.

The chain links TRBV12-3 or TRBV12-4 to TRBJ2-2; TCRdb proposes TRBD1, but this gene call is untestable without DNA. This CDR3 has 16 amino acids. CDR3 sequence: CASSSGRDREDGELFF.